One and the same sample provided the 6 T cell receptor beta chains below, sequenced in a study of Graves' ophthalmopathy and Graves' hyperthyroidism. Amplified material comprised TCR beta CDR3 regions derived from RNA transcripts. An initial RT-PCR round employing HTBI primers preceded a second-round multiplex PCR. One entry per CDR3 protein, called by TCRdb with MiXCR from the multiplex PCR reads. In the table there are roughly 600,000 distinct CDR3 sequences, under 45% of which are singletons. Sequencing was performed on peripheral blood or thyroid tissue (not recorded which). The receptors here all came from an adult man with Graves' hyperthyroidism.

The gene calls are TRBV10-3 and TRBJ1-6; 9 bases match TRBD1. This CDR3 is built from 15 residues. Trimming took 6 bases from V and 8 from J; bases not matched to a gene: 8. Germline V lookup: CDR1 ENHRY, CDR2 SYGVKD. CDR3 in DNA: TGTGCCATCAGACGGGACAGGGAAGCGGATTCACCCCTCCACTTT. Its protein product is CAIRRDREADSPLHF.

This chain connects TRBV2 to TRBJ1-1; 9 positions agree with TRBD1. V shed 6 bases and J 3 bases; nucleotides not matched to a gene: 8. Per the germline V gene, CDR1 is SNHLY and CDR2 is FYNNEI. The CDR3 runs to 15 residues. The CDR3 nucleotides are TGTGCCAGCAGAACCGGGACAGGGCTTGACACTGAAGCTTTCTTT. Protein product: CASRTGTGLDTEAFF.

This clonotype has ten or more counts. The rearrangement uses TRBV29-1 and TRBJ2-7, with D possibly called TRBD1 or TRBD2 (5 bases each). Trimming removed 5 bases from V and 0 bases from J, with 8 bases in between. CDR3 size: 12 residues. Germline-derived CDR1 and CDR2 are SQVTM and ANQGSEA. CDR3 protein: CSVWDVSYEQYF. The DNA of the CDR3 is TGCAGCGTTTGGGACGTCTCCTACGAGCAGTACTTC.

This clonotype was detected many times. The chain joins TRBV19 to TRBJ1-5, with a tentative D call TRBD1 (5 bases). This CDR3 contains 16 residues. With 2 bases removed from V and 5 bases from J, the gap between germline ends came to 16 bases. Germline V lookup: CDR1 LNHDA, CDR2 SQIVND (reference sequence). The CDR3 bases are TGTGCCAGTAGTATAACCCCGGGTCAGGGTCATCAGCCCCAGCATTTT. Encoded protein: CASSITPGQGHQPQHF.

This clonotype was picked up many times. This rearrangement joins TRBV7-8 to TRBJ1-5; D unresolved. Per the germline V gene, CDR1 is SGHVS and CDR2 is FQNEAQ. The CDR3 runs 12 residues. Between the trimmed V and J ends, which lost 1 base and 6 bases, there was a span of 4 bases. In DNA, the CDR3 is TGTGCCAGCAGCTTAGACCTTCAGCCCCAGCATTTT. Its protein is CASSLDLQPQHF.

This clonotype was detected many times. The CDR3 region is CASSQGTSGKYQETQYF. DNA of the CDR3: TGTGCCAGCAGCCAAGGGACTAGCGGGAAGTACCAAGAGACCCAGTACTTC. J is TRBJ2-5 and V is TRBV7-9, with TRBD2 matching 13 bases. Germline loops: CDR1 SEHNR, CDR2 FQNEAQ (reference sequence). The CDR3 covers 17 residues. V dropped 5 bases and J dropped 0; count of bases not matched to a gene: 6.